The next 25 T cell receptor beta chains were all read from a single sample in a study of blood T cell repertoires in COVID-19. Data came from immunoSEQ multiplex PCR; TCRdb stores just in-frame clones and leaves some out. The repertoire holds roughly 120,000 clones, with 85% to 90% as singletons. Sequencing input: peripheral blood. The receptors were sampled from a woman aged 45-65 years with active or convalescent COVID-19.

CDR3 sequence reads: CASSQPGQGEGYTF. CDR3 nucleotide sequence: TGTGCCAGCAGCCAACCCGGACAGGGGGAAGGCTACACCTTC. The J gene is TRBJ1-2, the V gene TRBV4-2; TRBD1 matches at 10 bases. Looked up from germline, CDR1 is LGHNA and CDR2 is YNFKEQ. The V and J ends lost 2 bases and 8 bases, in that order; junction bases with no gene match: 5. The CDR3 spans 14 residues.

The chain carries TRBV2 and TRBJ1-1, with D maybe TRBD1 (6 bases). The germline gives CDR1 SNHLY, CDR2 FYNNEI. The CDR3 is 14 residues long. Trimming took off 7 bases at V and 1 base at J, with 13 bases between the two ends. CDR3 in DNA: TGTGCCAGCACCCAGGACAGACCGAACACTGAAGCTTTCTTT. It is translated as CASTQDRPNTEAFF.

Only a few counts were recorded for this clone. V and J are TRBV28 and TRBJ1-3; D not resolved. With 4 bases removed from V and 0 bases from J, the gap between germline ends came to 16 bases. This CDR3 comprises 17 residues. CDR1 and CDR2 (germline): MDHEN, SYDVKM. The DNA of the CDR3 is TGTGCCAGCAGTTCGACTCCCTTAAGGATCTCTGGAAACACCATATATTTT. The encoded protein is CASSSTPLRISGNTIYF. Combining the CDR3 with reference TRBV28 and TRBJ1-3 gives the whole variable domain DVKVTQSSRYLVKRTGEKVFLECVQDMDHENMFWYRQDPGLGLRLIYFSYDVKMKEKGDIPEGYSVSREKKERFSLILESASTNQTSMYLCASSSTPLRISGNTIYFGEGSWLTVV.

The V call is TRBV10-3, the J call TRBJ2-1; the D gene is possibly TRBD2 (5 bases). Germline values: CDR1 ENHRY, CDR2 SYGVKD. V was clipped by 0 bases and J by 7 bases, with 16 bases between them. CDR3 size: 16 residues. CDR3 coding DNA: TGTGCCATCAGTGAGTCGGGAGCGAGAAGGGAGAATGAGCAGTTCTTC. Its translation: CAISESGARRENEQFF.

The chain has TRBV7-8 and TRBJ2-1; TRBD2 is a possible D gene (6 bases). There are 18 residues in the CDR3. Germline CDR1 and CDR2: SGHVS and FQNEAQ. Deletions cut 0 bases from V and 4 bases from J, with 19 bases between. DNA for the CDR3: TGTGCCAGCAGCTTAGCGCTCGGCTCCGGGAGTCGGTACAATGAGCAGTTCTTC. It codes for CASSLALGSGSRYNEQFF.

V is TRBV19 and J is TRBJ1-1, with TRBD1 identical over 8 bases. V lost 5 bases and J lost 4; bases outside the gene matches: 9. The CDR3 totals 15 residues. Germline lookup yields CDR1 LNHDA and CDR2 SQIVND (reference sequence). The DNA for the CDR3 is TGTGCCAGTAGTGCCCGACAGGGGTCGTTCACTGAAGCTTTCTTT. Its translation: CASSARQGSFTEAFF.

The genes are TRBV28 and TRBJ1-5, with a possible D match to TRBD1 (5 bases). Between the trimmed V and J ends, which lost 5 bases and 3 bases, there was a span of 11 bases. The V gene's germline CDR1 is MDHEN and CDR2 SYDVKM. The CDR3 spans 14 residues. CDR3 DNA sequence: TGTGCCAGCAGTGGTGACAGATCCAATCAGCCCCAGCATTTT. Protein product: CASSGDRSNQPQHF.

The genes are TRBV28 and TRBJ2-7; 9 nucleotides align to TRBD1. The V gene's germline CDR1 is MDHEN and CDR2 SYDVKM. The CDR3 is 16 residues long. Unmatched junction bases numbered 7, after V lost 2 bases and J lost 2 bases. CDR3 bases: TGTGCCAGCAGTTTAAGAGTCGGGACAGGGACCTACGAGCAGTACTTC. Residues: CASSLRVGTGTYEQYF.

The chain combines TRBV9 with TRBJ2-7; D is possibly TRBD2 (5 bases). Germline-derived CDR1 and CDR2 are SGDLS and YYNGEE. Trimming took 0 bases from V and 2 from J, leaving 12 bases between them. The CDR3 length is 15 residues. The CDR3 region is CASSVEGGTTYEQYF. The CDR3 DNA follows: TGTGCCAGCAGCGTAGAAGGAGGTACCACCTACGAGCAGTACTTC.

The V gene is TRBV3-1 (or the pseudogene TRBV3-2), the J gene TRBJ2-7; 7 positions agree with TRBD1. The CDR3 runs 13 residues. The germline CDR1 and CDR2 sequences are LGHDT and YNNKEL (reference sequence). With V trimmed by 4 bases and J by 5 bases, 5 bases remained unmatched. CDR3 residues: CASSLNRGNEQYF. The CDR3 DNA reads as TGTGCCAGCAGCCTCAACAGGGGTAACGAGCAGTACTTC.

This chain links TRBV6-6 with TRBJ1-6; D possibly corresponds to TRBD1 (5 bases). With 5 bases removed from V and 6 bases from J, the gap between germline ends came to 11 bases. Per the germline V gene, CDR1 is MNHNY and CDR2 is SVGAGI (reference sequence). The CDR3 totals 14 residues. In DNA form, the CDR3 reads TGTGCCAGCAGTAAACTGACAGCTAATTCACCCCTCCACTTT. Translated, it gives CASSKLTANSPLHF.

The rearrangement joins TRBV7-9 to TRBJ2-5, with 13 bases matching TRBD2. V lost 5 bases and J lost 4; bases outside the gene matches: 4. Germline-derived CDR1 and CDR2 are SEHNR and FQNEAQ (reference sequence). CDR3 length: 15 amino acids. CDR3 in amino acids: CASSARTSGRETQYF. As DNA, the CDR3 is TGTGCCAGCAGCGCGAGGACTAGCGGGAGAGAGACCCAGTACTTC.

The chain is built from TRBV7-2 and TRBJ2-4, with TRBD2 identical over 8 bases. The CDR3 sequence is 16 residues long. Per the germline V gene, CDR1 is SGHTA and CDR2 is FQGNSA. V lost 3 bases, J lost 5 bases, and 9 bases stayed unmatched. The CDR3 region is CASSFIRTSRQNIQYF. CDR3 in DNA: TGTGCCAGCAGCTTCATCAGGACTAGCAGGCAAAACATTCAGTACTTC. Together with reference TRBV7-2 and TRBJ2-4, the CDR3 gives the full variable domain: GAGVSQSPSNKVTEKGKDVELRCDPISGHTALYWYRQSLGQGLEFLIYFQGNSAPDKSGLPSDRFSAERTGGSVSTLTIQRTQQEDSAVYLCASSFIRTSRQNIQYFGAGTRLSVL.

This chain joins TRBV19 and TRBJ1-1; D not resolved. V was clipped by 7 bases and J by 1 base, with 13 bases between them. Germline CDR1 LNHDA, CDR2 SQIVND (reference sequence). This CDR3 has 14 amino acids. CDR3 DNA sequence: TGTGCCAGTATTAGTCTGGGCCGGAACACTGAAGCTTTCTTT. Translating it yields CASISLGRNTEAFF.

The V gene is TRBV18, the J gene TRBJ2-7, with 9 bases fitting TRBD1. Germline CDR1 reads KGHSH; CDR2 reads LQKENI. The CDR3 runs to 16 residues. The V segment lost 5 bases and the J segment 7 bases; nucleotides outside the gene matches: 15. The CDR3 here is CASSVTGGATTGEQYF. The CDR3 DNA is TGTGCCAGCTCAGTAACAGGGGGCGCAACCACGGGAGAGCAGTACTTC.

This clone was counted between two and nine times. The rearrangement joins TRBV5-1 to TRBJ1-3; 9 positions match TRBD1. This CDR3 has 15 residues. CDR1 is SGHRS, CDR2 YFSETQ, per germline. V gave up 4 bases and J gave up 3 bases; unmatched junction bases: 5. The CDR3 DNA reads TGCGCCAGCAGCCTCACAGGGGGCAGTGGAAACACCATATATTTT. This gives the protein CASSLTGGSGNTIYF.

The chain employs TRBV6-5 and TRBJ2-7; weak D call: TRBD1 (6 bases). This CDR3 contains 12 residues. In germline, CDR1 is MNHEY, CDR2 SVGAGI. V lost 6 bases and J 3 bases, leaving 9 bases between the germline ends. CDR3 in amino acids: CASRPDSYEQYF. The CDR3 bases are TGTGCCAGCAGGCCGGACAGCTACGAGCAGTACTTC.

Only one count was recorded for this clone. This sequence joins TRBV15 and TRBJ2-7; possible D gene TRBD1, 6 bases. This CDR3 is built from 17 residues. Trimming removed 1 base from V and 2 bases from J, with 18 bases in between. Germline V gives CDR1 LNHNV, CDR2 YYDKDF (reference sequence). CDR3 residues: CATSRGTASLSPYEQYF. DNA of the CDR3: TGTGCCACCAGCAGAGGGACAGCTAGCCTGAGCCCCTACGAGCAGTACTTC.

This chain connects TRBV28 to TRBJ2-7; D may be TRBD2 (6 bases). V was trimmed by 7 bases and J by 6 bases, leaving 13 bases between them. Per the germline V gene, CDR1 is MDHEN and CDR2 is SYDVKM. The CDR3 covers 12 residues. The CDR3 nucleotides are TGTGCCAGCATGGGGGGTAGGGGCGAGCAGTACTTC. This translates into CASMGGRGEQYF.

The rearrangement uses TRBV3-1 (or the pseudogene TRBV3-2) and TRBJ1-2, with 7 bases aligning to TRBD1. The CDR3 runs 14 residues. The V gene end was trimmed by 3 bases and the J gene end by 8 bases; junction bases not matched to a gene: 9. Germline values: CDR1 LGHDT, CDR2 YNNKEL (reference sequence). The CDR3 reads CASSHGRAQGGYTF. The CDR3 DNA sequence: TGTGCCAGCAGCCATGGAAGGGCACAGGGGGGCTACACCTTC.

This clone appeared once. This rearrangement joins TRBV6-5 to TRBJ2-1, with D perhaps TRBD1 (6 bases). The CDR3 has 15 residues. Germline V gene lookup returns CDR1 MNHEY and CDR2 SVGAGI. Trimming stripped 2 bases from V and 4 bases from J, with 12 bases between. The CDR3 region has the DNA TGTGCCAGCAGTTACAAACAGGGAGTATACAATGAGCAGTTCTTC. It specifies CASSYKQGVYNEQFF.

This rearrangement joins TRBV19 to TRBJ2-1; D uncertain. Between the trimmed V and J ends, which lost 6 bases and 4 bases, there was a span of 13 bases. Germline-derived CDR1 and CDR2 are LNHDA and SQIVND (reference sequence). The CDR3 is 14 amino acids. For the CDR3, the DNA is TGTGCCAGTAGACGGAGCACCTTATACAATGAGCAGTTCTTC. It encodes CASRRSTLYNEQFF. The whole variable domain, remainder taken from reference TRBV19 and TRBJ2-1, is DGGITQSPKYLFRKEGQNVTLSCEQNLNHDAMYWYRQDPGQGLRLIYYSQIVNDFQKGDIAEGYSVSREKKESFPLTVTSAQKNPTAFYLCASRRSTLYNEQFFGPGTRLTVL.

The chain carries TRBV5-6 and TRBJ2-7; D remains ambiguous. The germline V gene encodes CDR1 SGHDT and CDR2 YYEEEE. V was cut by 5 bases and J by 0 bases, with 9 bases left in between. This CDR3 is built from 13 residues. CDR3 DNA: TGTGCCAGCAGAACCTGGAGCTCCTACGAGCAGTACTTC. As protein: CASRTWSSYEQYF.

The rearrangement links TRBV5-4 to TRBJ2-7; D may be TRBD1 (5 bases). The CDR3 totals 15 residues. Trimming took 2 bases from V and 6 from J, leaving 18 bases between them. Germline loops: CDR1 SGHNT, CDR2 YYREEE (reference sequence). This chain's CDR3 is CASSLGLQGYGEQYF. For the CDR3, the DNA is TGTGCCAGCAGCTTAGGTCTTCAGGGCTATGGCGAGCAGTACTTC.

This clone has only one observation. The chain uses TRBV28 and TRBJ1-3; no firm D call. Per the germline V gene, CDR1 is MDHEN and CDR2 is SYDVKM. With 5 bases removed from V and 0 bases from J, the gap between germline ends came to 11 bases. The CDR3 extends over 15 amino acids. The CDR3 sequence: CASSPLGDSGNTIYF. The CDR3 coding sequence is TGTGCCAGCAGTCCCCTCGGGGACTCTGGAAACACCATATATTTT.